This T cell receptor (beta chain) was profiled in a study of cytotoxic CD8 clonotypes in ibrutinib-treated CLL. For the study at large: After a median of 68 months, about 14 patients stayed remitted and some 12 progressed; responses had been partial in approximately 24 and complete in 2. Response sampling came at median around twelve months of treatment, ranging roughly 6 to 36 months.

TCRdb's copy holds only in-frame clones and misses some; the assay was immunoSEQ multiplex PCR. In the table there are roughly 97,000 clones, 70% to 80% of which are singletons. The CDR3 is made up of 17 amino acids. Germline V lookup: CDR1 GTSNPN, CDR2 SVGIG (reference sequence). Trimming removed 0 bases from V and 2 bases from J, with 19 bases in between. Sample: PBMCs, taken after 12 months of ibrutinib treatment. This sequence originates from a human donor with chronic lymphocytic leukemia. The chain recombines TRBV30 with TRBJ2-5; D might be TRBD1 or TRBD2, each matching 5 bases. CDR3 sequence reads: CAWSVYLLGTGQETQYF. As DNA, the CDR3 is TGTGCCTGGAGTGTATATCTATTGGGGACCGGGCAAGAGACCCAGTACTTC.